This T cell receptor (beta chain) was retrieved from a study of naive and memory T cell subsets (TCRdb year 2017). With respect to the entire study: The study applied an open-source, UMI-based TCR alpha and beta sequencing pipeline to sorted naive and memory peripheral blood T cell subsets. The functional CMV T cell responses agreed completely with IgG serology results. RNA was DNase-treated and reverse transcribed with TCR constant-region primers, mostly using SuperScript III.

Broad study findings and their caveats: RNA-based TCR counts may be influenced by expression changes linked to T cell activation and differentiation. The repertoire findings for the naive and memory subsets could not be validated against a ground truth because none was available. Single alpha or beta chain sequences, rather than paired alpha/beta receptors, were used to define clonotypes. TCR abundance followed a power law with an exponent that was different for naive and memory subsets but consistent across the three individuals. After error correction, over 95% of naive TCR sequences appeared only once, giving much steeper abundance distributions than memory subsets. In both CD4 and CD8 cells, the Gini index increased while Shannon and inverse Simpson diversity decreased from naive through CM, EM and EMRA.

This clonotype showed up many times. The antigen this receptor binds is unknown. Per-nucleotide qualities are absent, and no much larger clonotype sits a single base away. Inclusive of the bounding cysteine and phenylalanine, the CDR3 is 13 residues long. CDR3 DNA is the only sequence kept; it has 39 bases, read in frame from the first base. The trim is 6 bases for V and 8 bases for J, with a gap of 16 bases between the germline ends. CDR1 MDHEN and CDR2 SYDVKM were looked up in the germline V gene. Separate amplification of TCR alpha and beta chain libraries was performed from the second PCR step onward. CMV status of each donor was established by measuring IFNgamma production from CD4+ T cells after fresh PBMCs were stimulated overnight with CMV viral lysate. CD4 T cells were positively selected with Miltenyi beads, followed by positive selection of CD8 T cells from the CD4-negative fraction. After staining for CD3, CD4, CD8, CD45RA, CD27 and a live/dead dye, cells were sorted on a BD Aria II into four subsets based on CD45RA and CD27. For sorting, CD45RA-CD27- cells were defined as effector memory cells, while CD45RA+CD27- cells were defined as EMRA cells. Blood came from three healthy volunteers, each fractionated into CD4 and CD8 T cells and then into four differentiation subsets. Approximately 120 ml of peripheral blood was drawn per donor, and PBMC were isolated by Ficoll-Paque PLUS density-gradient centrifugation. Sorted cells were lysed in RLT buffer, after which RNA was extracted using a Qiagen RNeasy kit and stored at -80 degrees C.

Library preparation was by UMI-ligation and nested PCR. The beta constant-region primer consisted of an equimolar mixture of two oligonucleotides that together covered TRBC1 and TRBC2. Four rounds of PCR were used to amplify ligated cDNA, with nested alpha and beta constant-region primers being used together with the SP2 primer. A single-stranded oligonucleotide bearing the SP2 primer plus a 12-nucleotide UMI was ligated onto the 3' end of the cDNA by T4 RNA ligase 1. The ligation reaction was incubated at 16°C for about 19-24 hours. To avoid over-amplification, PCR2 was usually performed as a SYBR Green qPCR and halted once a predetermined threshold was reached. All purifications after the first were performed with Agencourt AMPure XP magnetic beads. Library quantification was done by Qubit, followed by a TapeStation check on which the main peak was expected at around 650 bp. Pooled libraries were sequenced on an Illumina MiSeq with v2 2x251 paired-end kits, typically giving roughly 0.85-2.2 million reads per sample. Each sample library was pooled at approximately 4 nM, and about 4.5-7.5% PhiX was included to improve cluster recognition. The paper's data handling went like this. V and J genes were assigned to Demultiplexor-processed FASTQ reads by Decombinator through tag matching, with a single base-pair mismatch being allowed. Collapsinator used UMIs to correct both sequencing errors and frequency errors arising from PCR heterogeneity. CDR3Translator translated TCRs and extracted CDR3s from the conserved cysteine to the FGXG phenylalanine, flagging non-productive sequences. Gini, Shannon entropy and inverse Simpson indices were calculated on repertoires that had been subsampled to equal numbers of UMI-defined TCRs. Within the linear range, a power law was fitted by maximum likelihood to the distributions of clonotype abundance. For one naive CD8 sample, the pipeline and MIGEC produced similar UMI counts, unique TCR numbers and clonal distributions. The repertoires were searched for 7,000 to 8,000 CMV-associated CDR3 sequences that had been compiled from VDJdb and a published dataset. TCRdb's own reprocessing of the public reads used fastp at Q25 and MiXCR and kept productive beta chains. CDR3 protein sequences are deduplicated, and each keeps its most common genes and DNA. Here the V and J calls rest on TCRdb's processing, not on the authors' analysis. For this sample there are 25,000 to 40,000 distinct CDR3 sequences; 18% appear just once. The top ten constitute around 3.4% of the sample.

Recombination connected TRBV28 to TRBJ1-2, with no confident D gene call. The origin of this receptor is a human donor in good health. The sample comprised effector memory CD4+ T cells from blood. Sample cell subset or site, as interpreted from the label and publication: effector memory, CD45RA- CD27-. The sequenced DNA: TGTGCCAGCAGCCCGGCCCACCCGACGGGCTACACCTTC. Its protein is CASSPAHPTGYTF.